This T cell receptor beta chain was profiled in a study of technical replicates of blood from several donors. Produced via immunoSEQ multiplex PCR; TCRdb's table is partial and in-frame only. Altogether around 50,000 clones are present, 80% to 95% being singletons, with the ten largest covering about 3.9%. Sequenced sample: PBMCs. This clonotype was obtained from a human donor in good health. Some clones in this sample may be carry-over from other donors' samples.

The CDR3 bases are TGTGCCAGCAGTTTAGGGACAGCCGTAAATTCACCCCTCCACTTT. Amino acid sequence: CASSLGTAVNSPLHF. The V call is TRBV27, the J call TRBJ1-6; TRBD1 aligns across 7 bases. The CDR3 is 15 residues long. Germline assignment: CDR1 MNHEY and CDR2 SMNVEV (reference sequence). The junction had 5 bases not matched to a gene; V was cut back by 2 bases and J by 7 bases.